This TCR beta chain was sequenced in a study of blood T cells in healthy people across ages. Study in general: T cells yielded about one barcoded beta molecule per two cells through template switching.

CDR3 length equals 16 residues. Germline V lookup: CDR1 SGHRS, CDR2 YFSETQ. V dropped 4 bases and J dropped 4 bases, with 19 bases sitting between them. A second PCR, run for about 6 to 11 cycles, used a sample-barcoded 5' primer plus a J-beta primer mix. A 12-random-nucleotide template-switch adaptor tagged each cDNA molecule. TCRdb reprocessed the 5' RACE reads with MiXCR, giving one entry per CDR3 protein. Among fewer than 750,000 distinct CDR3 sequences listed, roughly half were seen once. The gene calls are TRBV5-1 and TRBJ2-3, with D perhaps matching TRBD2 (6 bases). The source is a woman of 80 years or more in good health. The sequenced sample was blood. CDR3: CASSLGLTDFSDTQYF. The CDR3 DNA is TGCGCCAGCAGCCTGGGACTGACGGATTTTTCAGATACGCAGTATTTT.